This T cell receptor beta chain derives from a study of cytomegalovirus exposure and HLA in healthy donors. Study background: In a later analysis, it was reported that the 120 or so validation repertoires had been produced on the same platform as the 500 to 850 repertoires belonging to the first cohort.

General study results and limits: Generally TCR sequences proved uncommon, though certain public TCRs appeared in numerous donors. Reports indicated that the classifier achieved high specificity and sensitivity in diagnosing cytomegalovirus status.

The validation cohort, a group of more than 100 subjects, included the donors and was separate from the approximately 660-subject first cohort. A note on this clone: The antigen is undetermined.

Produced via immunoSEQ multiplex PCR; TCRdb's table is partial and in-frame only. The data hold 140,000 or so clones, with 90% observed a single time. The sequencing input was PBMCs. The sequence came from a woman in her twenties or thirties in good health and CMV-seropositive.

The CDR3 region has the DNA TGTGCCAGCAGACCAACTACAGGGGACACCGGGGAGCTGTTTTTT. It translates to CASRPTTGDTGELFF. The rearrangement joins TRBV6-6 to TRBJ2-2; 7 bases align to TRBD1. The CDR3 consists of 15 residues. Trimming removed 6 bases from V and 3 bases from J; junction bases left unmatched: 7. CDR1 MNHNY and CDR2 SVGAGI come from the germline V gene (reference sequence).